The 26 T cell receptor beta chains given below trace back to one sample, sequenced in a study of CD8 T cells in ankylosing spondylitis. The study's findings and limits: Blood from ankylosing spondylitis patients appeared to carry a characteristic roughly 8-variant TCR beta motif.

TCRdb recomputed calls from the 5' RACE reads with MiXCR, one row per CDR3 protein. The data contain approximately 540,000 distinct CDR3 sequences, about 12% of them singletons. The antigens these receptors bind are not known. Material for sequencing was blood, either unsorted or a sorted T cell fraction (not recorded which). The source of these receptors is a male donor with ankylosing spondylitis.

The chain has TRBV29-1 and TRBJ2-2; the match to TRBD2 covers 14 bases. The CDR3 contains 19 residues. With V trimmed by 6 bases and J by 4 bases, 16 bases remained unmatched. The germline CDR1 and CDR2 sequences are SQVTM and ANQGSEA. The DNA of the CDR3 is TGCAGCGTCCTCGGGACCCTGACTAGCGGGAGGGCGGGCACCGGGGAGCTGTTTTTT. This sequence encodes CSVLGTLTSGRAGTGELFF.

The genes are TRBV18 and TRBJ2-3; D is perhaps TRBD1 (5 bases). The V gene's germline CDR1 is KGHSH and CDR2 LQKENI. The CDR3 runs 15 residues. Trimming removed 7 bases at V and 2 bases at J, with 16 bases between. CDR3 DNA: TGTGCCAGCTGCAAGGGGATTGGGGCCACAGATACGCAGTATTTT. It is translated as CASCKGIGATDTQYF. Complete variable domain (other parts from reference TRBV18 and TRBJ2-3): NAGVMQNPRHLVRRRGQEARLRCSPMKGHSHVYWYRQLPEEGLKFMVYLQKENIIDESGMPKERFSAEFPKEGPSILRIQQVVRGDSAAYFCASCKGIGATDTQYFGPGTRLTVL.

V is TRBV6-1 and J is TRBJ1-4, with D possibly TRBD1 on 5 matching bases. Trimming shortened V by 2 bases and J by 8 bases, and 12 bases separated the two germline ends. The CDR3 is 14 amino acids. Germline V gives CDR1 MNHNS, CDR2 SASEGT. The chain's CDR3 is CASSEWLGEEKLFF. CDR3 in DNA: TGTGCCAGCAGTGAATGGTTAGGGGAAGAAAAACTGTTTTTT.

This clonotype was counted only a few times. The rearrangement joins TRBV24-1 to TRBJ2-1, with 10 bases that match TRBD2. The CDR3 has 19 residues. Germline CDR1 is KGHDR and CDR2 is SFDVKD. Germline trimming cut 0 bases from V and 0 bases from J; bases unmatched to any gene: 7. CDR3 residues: CATSDLVQREGSSYNEQFF. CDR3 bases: TGTGCCACCAGTGATTTGGTGCAGCGGGAGGGTAGCTCCTACAATGAGCAGTTCTTC.

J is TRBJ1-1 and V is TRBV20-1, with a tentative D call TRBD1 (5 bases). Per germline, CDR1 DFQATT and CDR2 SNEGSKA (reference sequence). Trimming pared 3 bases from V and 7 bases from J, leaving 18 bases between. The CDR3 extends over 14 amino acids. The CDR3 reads CSAREGPWTGEAFF. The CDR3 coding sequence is TGCAGTGCTAGGGAGGGGCCCTGGACCGGTGAAGCTTTCTTT.

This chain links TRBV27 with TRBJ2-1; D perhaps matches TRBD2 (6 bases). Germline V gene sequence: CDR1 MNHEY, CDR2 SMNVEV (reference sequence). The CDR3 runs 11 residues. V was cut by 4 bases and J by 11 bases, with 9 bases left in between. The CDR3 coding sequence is TGTGCCAGCAGTTCCCTAGCGAAGCAGTTCTTC. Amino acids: CASSSLAKQFF.

CDR3 sequence: CAISGQQETQYF. Written as DNA, the CDR3 is TGTGCCATCAGTGGCCAGCAAGAGACCCAGTACTTC. The rearrangement uses TRBV10-3 and TRBJ2-5; D is unresolved. Looked up from germline, CDR1 is ENHRY and CDR2 is SYGVKD. This CDR3 contains 12 residues. Trimming pared 4 bases from V and 2 bases from J, leaving 5 bases between.

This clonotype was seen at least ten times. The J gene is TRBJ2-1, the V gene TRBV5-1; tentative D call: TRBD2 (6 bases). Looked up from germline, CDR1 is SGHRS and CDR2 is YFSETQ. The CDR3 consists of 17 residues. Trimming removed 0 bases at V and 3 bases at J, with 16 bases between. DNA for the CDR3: TGCGCCAGCAGCTTGGTGTATACGGGAGACGGCTACAATGAGCAGTTCTTC. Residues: CASSLVYTGDGYNEQFF.

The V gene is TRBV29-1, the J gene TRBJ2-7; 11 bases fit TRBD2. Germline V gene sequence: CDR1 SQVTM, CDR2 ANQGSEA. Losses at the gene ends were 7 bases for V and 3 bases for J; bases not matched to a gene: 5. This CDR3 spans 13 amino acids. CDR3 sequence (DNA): TGCAGCGCAAGACTAGCGGGGAACTACGAGCAGTACTTC. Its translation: CSARLAGNYEQYF.

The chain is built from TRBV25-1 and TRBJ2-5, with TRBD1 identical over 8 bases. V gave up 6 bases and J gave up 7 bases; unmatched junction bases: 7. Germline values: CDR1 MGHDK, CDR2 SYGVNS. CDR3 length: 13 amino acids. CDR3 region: CASSDRGLGTQYF. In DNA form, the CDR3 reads TGTGCCAGCAGCGACAGGGGCCTAGGGACCCAGTACTTC.

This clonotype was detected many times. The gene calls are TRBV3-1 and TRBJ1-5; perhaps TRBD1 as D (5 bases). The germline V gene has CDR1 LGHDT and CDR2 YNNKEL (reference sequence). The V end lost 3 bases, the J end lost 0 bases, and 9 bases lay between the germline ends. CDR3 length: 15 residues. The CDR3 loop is CASSQGPYSNQPQHF. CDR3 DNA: TGTGCCAGCAGCCAGGGACCATATAGCAATCAGCCCCAGCATTTT.

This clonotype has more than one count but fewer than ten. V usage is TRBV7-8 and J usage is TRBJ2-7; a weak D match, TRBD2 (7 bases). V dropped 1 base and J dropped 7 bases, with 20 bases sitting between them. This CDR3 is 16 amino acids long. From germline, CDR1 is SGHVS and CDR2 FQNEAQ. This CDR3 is CASSLGGGGISGEQYV. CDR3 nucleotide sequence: TGTGCCAGCAGCTTAGGGGGGGGCGGGATCAGTGGTGAGCAGTACGTC.

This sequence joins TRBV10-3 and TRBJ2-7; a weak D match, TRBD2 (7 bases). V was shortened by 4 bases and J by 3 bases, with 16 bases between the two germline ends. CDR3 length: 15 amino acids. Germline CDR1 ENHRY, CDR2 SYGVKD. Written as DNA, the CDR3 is TGTGCCATCAGTGGCAGAGCGGGACAAATCTACGAGCAGTACGTC. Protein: CAISGRAGQIYEQYV.

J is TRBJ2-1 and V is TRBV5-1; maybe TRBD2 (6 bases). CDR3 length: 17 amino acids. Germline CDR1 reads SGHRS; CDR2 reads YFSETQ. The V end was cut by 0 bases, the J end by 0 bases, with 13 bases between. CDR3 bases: TGCGCCAGCAGCTTGGTTCTTAGCGGCAGCTCCTACAATGAGCAGTTCTTC. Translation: CASSLVLSGSSYNEQFF.

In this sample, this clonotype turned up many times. The CDR3 loop is CASSLGVQGGEKLFF. In nucleotides, the CDR3 is TGTGCCAGCAGTTTGGGGGTTCAGGGAGGTGAAAAACTGTTTTTT. The chain carries TRBV12-3 or TRBV12-4 and TRBJ1-4, with D possibly matching TRBD1 (5 bases). CDR3 length equals 15 residues. Trimming left V 3 bases short and J 7 bases short, with 15 bases between.

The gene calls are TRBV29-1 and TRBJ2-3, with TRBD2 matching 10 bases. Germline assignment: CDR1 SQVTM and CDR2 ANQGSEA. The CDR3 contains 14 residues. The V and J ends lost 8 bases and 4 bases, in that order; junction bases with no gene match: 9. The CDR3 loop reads CSWASGSSADTQYF. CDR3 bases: TGCAGCTGGGCTAGCGGGAGTAGTGCAGATACGCAGTATTTT.

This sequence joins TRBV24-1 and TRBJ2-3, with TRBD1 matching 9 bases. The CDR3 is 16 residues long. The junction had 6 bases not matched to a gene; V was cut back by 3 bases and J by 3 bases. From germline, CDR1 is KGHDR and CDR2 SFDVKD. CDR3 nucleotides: TGTGCCACCAGTGATCTTGGGACAGGGCTGACAGATACGCAGTATTTT. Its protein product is CATSDLGTGLTDTQYF.

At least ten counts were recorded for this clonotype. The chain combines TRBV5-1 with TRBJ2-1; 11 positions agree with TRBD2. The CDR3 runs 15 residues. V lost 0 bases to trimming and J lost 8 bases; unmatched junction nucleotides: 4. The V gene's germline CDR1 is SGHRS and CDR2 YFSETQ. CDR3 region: CASSLGVAGGDEQFF. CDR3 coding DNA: TGCGCCAGCAGCTTGGGGGTAGCGGGAGGGGATGAGCAGTTCTTC.

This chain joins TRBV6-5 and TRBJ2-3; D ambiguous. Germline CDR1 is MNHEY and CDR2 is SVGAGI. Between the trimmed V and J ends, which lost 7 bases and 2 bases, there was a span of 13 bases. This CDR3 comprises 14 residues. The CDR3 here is CASTLPPHTDTQYF. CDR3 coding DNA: TGTGCCAGCACTTTACCCCCACACACAGATACGCAGTATTTT.

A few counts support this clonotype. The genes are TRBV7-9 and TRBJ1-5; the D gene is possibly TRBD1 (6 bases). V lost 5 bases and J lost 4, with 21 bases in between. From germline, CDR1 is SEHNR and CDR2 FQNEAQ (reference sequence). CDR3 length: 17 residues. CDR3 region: CASSPGDPLPGNQPQHF. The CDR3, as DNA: TGTGCCAGCAGCCCAGGGGACCCATTACCGGGGAATCAGCCCCAGCATTTT.

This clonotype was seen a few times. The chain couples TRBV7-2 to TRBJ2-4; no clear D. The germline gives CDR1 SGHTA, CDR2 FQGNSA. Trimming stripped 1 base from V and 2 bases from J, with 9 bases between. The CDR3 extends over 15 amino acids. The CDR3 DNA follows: TGTGCCAGCAGCTTAGACCTGGGGACCAAAAACATTCAGTACTTC. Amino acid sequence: CASSLDLGTKNIQYF.

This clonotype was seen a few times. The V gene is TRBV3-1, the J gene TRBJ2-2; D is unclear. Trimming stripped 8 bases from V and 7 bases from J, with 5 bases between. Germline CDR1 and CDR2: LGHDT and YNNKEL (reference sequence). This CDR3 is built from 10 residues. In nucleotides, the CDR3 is TGTGCCAGCGGGGACGGGGAGCTGTTTTTT. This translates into CASGDGELFF. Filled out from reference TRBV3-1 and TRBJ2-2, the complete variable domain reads DTAVSQTPKYLVTQMGNDKSIKCEQNLGHDTMYWYKQDSKKFLKIMFSYNNKELIINETVPNRFSPKSPDKAHLNLHINSLELGDSAVYFCASGDGELFFGEGSRLTVL.

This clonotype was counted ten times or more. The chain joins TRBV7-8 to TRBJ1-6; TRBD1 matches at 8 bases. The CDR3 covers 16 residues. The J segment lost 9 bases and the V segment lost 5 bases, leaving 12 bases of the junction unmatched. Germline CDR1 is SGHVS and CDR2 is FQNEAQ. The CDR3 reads CASSPPQGVYGSPLHF. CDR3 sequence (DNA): TGTGCCAGCAGCCCTCCACAGGGGGTCTATGGTTCACCCCTCCACTTT. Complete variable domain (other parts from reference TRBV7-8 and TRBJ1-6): GAGVSQSPRYKVAKRGQDVALRCDPISGHVSLFWYQQALGQGPEFLTYFQNEAQLDKSGLPSDRFFAERPEGSVSTLKIQRTQQEDSAVYLCASSPPQGVYGSPLHFGNGTRLTVT.

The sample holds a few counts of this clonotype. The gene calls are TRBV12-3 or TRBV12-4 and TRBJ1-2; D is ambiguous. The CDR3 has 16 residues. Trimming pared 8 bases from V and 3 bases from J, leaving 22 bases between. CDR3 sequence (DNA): TGTGCCAGCCTGAACGATGGTTCGTATGGGGACTATGGCTACACCTTC. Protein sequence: CASLNDGSYGDYGYTF.

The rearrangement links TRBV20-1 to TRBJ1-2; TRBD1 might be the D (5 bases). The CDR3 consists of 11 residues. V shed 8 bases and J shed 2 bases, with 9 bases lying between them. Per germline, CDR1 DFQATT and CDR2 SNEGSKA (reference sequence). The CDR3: CSSTDNYGYTF. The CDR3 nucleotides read TGCAGTTCGACAGACAACTATGGCTACACCTTC.

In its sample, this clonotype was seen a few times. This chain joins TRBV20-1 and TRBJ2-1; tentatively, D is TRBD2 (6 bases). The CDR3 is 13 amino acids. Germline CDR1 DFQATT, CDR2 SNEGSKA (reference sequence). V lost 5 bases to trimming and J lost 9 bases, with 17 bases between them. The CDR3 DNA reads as TGCAGTGCTGGGTCGACTAGTTGGGTTGAGCAGTTCTTC. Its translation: CSAGSTSWVEQFF.